The next 31 T cell receptor beta chains were all read from a single sample in a study of blood T cell repertoires in COVID-19. The data were produced by immunoSEQ multiplex PCR, yet TCRdb's version contains in-frame clones alone and is incomplete. The sample has around 300,000 clones; 75% to 90% are singletons. The source material was peripheral blood. The source of these receptors is a woman aged 70-85 years with acute or convalescent COVID-19.

The rearrangement links TRBV5-1 to TRBJ1-6; a weak D match, TRBD1 (5 bases). CDR3 length equals 14 residues. Germline CDR1 SGHRS, CDR2 YFSETQ. The V end lost 3 bases, the J end lost 6 bases, and 10 bases lay between the germline ends. CDR3 nucleotides: TGCGCCAGCAGCTCGGGGGACTTTAATTCACCCCTCCACTTT. Translated, it gives CASSSGDFNSPLHF. Based on the CDR3 plus reference TRBV5-1 and TRBJ1-6, the full variable domain is KAGVTQTPRYLIKTRGQQVTLSCSPISGHRSVSWYQQTPGQGLQFLFEYFSETQRNKGNFPGRFSGRQFSNSRSEMNVSTLELGDSALYLCASSSGDFNSPLHFGNGTRLTVT.

V gene TRBV2 combines with J gene TRBJ2-2; TRBD2 is a possible D gene (7 bases). Trimming cost V 7 bases and J 6 bases, with 15 bases left between them. Germline V gene data show CDR1 as SNHLY and CDR2 as FYNNEI. The CDR3 consists of 14 residues. The CDR3 bases are TGTGCCAGCAAGGCCGGCGGGGGCCCCGGGGAGCTGTTTTTT. This translates into CASKAGGGPGELFF. Full variable domain (remainder filled in from reference TRBV2 and TRBJ2-2): EPEVTQTPSHQVTQMGQEVILRCVPISNHLYFYWYRQILGQKVEFLVSFYNNEISEKSEIFDDQFSVERPDGSNFTLKIRSTKLEDSAMYFCASKAGGGPGELFFGEGSRLTVL.

The chain combines TRBV6-5 with TRBJ1-4; D gene unclear. The CDR3 spans 13 residues. The germline V gene encodes CDR1 MNHEY and CDR2 SVGAGI. Trimming pared 10 bases from V and 3 bases from J, leaving 12 bases between. CDR3 sequence reads: CATQVGSNEKLFF. CDR3 nucleotides: TGTGCCACGCAAGTCGGGTCTAATGAAAAACTGTTTTTT.

V and J are TRBV10-3 and TRBJ2-1; perhaps TRBD1 as D (5 bases). This CDR3 contains 20 residues. The ends were cut back, 2 bases at V and 0 bases at J, with 23 bases in the middle. Germline CDR1 ENHRY, CDR2 SYGVKD. CDR3 sequence reads: CAISERSGAGVLSSYNEQFF. CDR3 sequence (DNA): TGTGCCATCAGTGAGAGGTCTGGGGCAGGTGTACTGAGCTCCTACAATGAGCAGTTCTTC.

V usage is TRBV3-1 (or the pseudogene TRBV3-2) and J usage is TRBJ2-7; possibly TRBD1 for D (6 bases). V was pared by 8 bases and J by 2 bases, with 13 bases between. The germline gives CDR1 LGHDT, CDR2 YNNKEL (reference sequence). This CDR3 contains 13 residues. CDR3 nucleotides: TGTGCCAGCGGGAAACAGGGTACCTACGAGCAGTACTTC. This codes for CASGKQGTYEQYF.

A remark on this clone: Other DNA sequences of this sample code for an identical CDR3. The V call is TRBV19, the J call TRBJ1-5; the D is unclear. Trimming removed 1 base from V and 3 bases from J, with 10 bases in between. CDR3 length: 15 residues. CDR1 and CDR2 from the germline V gene are LNHDA and SQIVND (reference sequence). The CDR3 is CASSIGRRINQPQHF. DNA for the CDR3: TGTGCCAGTAGTATAGGGCGGAGGATCAATCAGCCCCAGCATTTT.

The DNA of the CDR3 is TGTGCCAGCAGGACAGCCCTCCAAGAGACCCAGTACTTC. Its protein product is CASRTALQETQYF. V and J are TRBV2 and TRBJ2-5; a weak D match, TRBD1 (5 bases). Germline V CDR1 and CDR2: SNHLY, FYNNEI. Between the trimmed V and J ends, which lost 6 bases and 1 base, there was a span of 9 bases. The CDR3 covers 13 residues.

V usage is TRBV30 and J usage is TRBJ1-1, with a tentative D call TRBD1 (5 bases). V lost 2 bases, J lost 7 bases, and 14 bases lay in between. The CDR3 runs 13 residues. Germline V lookup: CDR1 GTSNPN, CDR2 SVGIG (reference sequence). The CDR3 sequence: CAWSTRPDSEAFF. In DNA, the CDR3 is TGTGCCTGGAGTACACGACCCGACAGTGAAGCTTTCTTT. The full variable domain, its missing parts supplied by reference TRBV30 and TRBJ1-1, is SQTIHQWPATLVQPVGSPLSLECTVEGTSNPNLYWYRQAAGRGLQLLFYSVGIGQISSEVPQNLSASRPQDRQFILSSKKLLLSDSGFYLCAWSTRPDSEAFFGQGTRLTVV.

This sequence joins TRBV20-1 and TRBJ2-3; the D gene is possibly TRBD2 (6 bases). The CDR3 covers 11 residues. Germline CDR1 DFQATT, CDR2 SNEGSKA (reference sequence). V was trimmed by 3 bases and J by 5 bases, leaving 6 bases between them. In DNA, the CDR3 is TGCAGTGCTAGCGGGGGAGATACGCAGTATTTT. This encodes CSASGGDTQYF.

V gene TRBV9 combines with J gene TRBJ2-5; tentatively, D is TRBD2 (6 bases). Trimming left V 3 bases short and J 4 bases short, with 19 bases between. The CDR3 is 16 amino acids. The germline CDR1 and CDR2 sequences are SGDLS and YYNGEE. The CDR3 sequence is CASSGPILASRETQYF. CDR3 nucleotide sequence: TGTGCCAGCAGCGGCCCTATTCTAGCGTCGCGAGAGACCCAGTACTTC.

The genes are TRBV18 and TRBJ1-2, with D maybe TRBD1 (5 bases). The V and J ends lost 4 bases and 4 bases respectively, with 13 bases between them. The germline V gene has CDR1 KGHSH and CDR2 LQKENI. The CDR3 consists of 14 residues. The CDR3 sequence: CASSQAGQGYGYTF. CDR3 nucleotide sequence: TGTGCCAGCTCACAGGCAGGGCAGGGCTATGGCTACACCTTC.

The chain joins TRBV6-2 or TRBV6-3 to TRBJ1-1; no clear D gene. Germline CDR1 is MNHEY and CDR2 is SVGEGT. The CDR3 loop spans 17 amino acids. The V and J ends lost 7 bases and 0 bases respectively, with 21 bases between them. CDR3: CASTPQTQVVMNTEAFF. The CDR3 DNA reads TGTGCCAGCACCCCCCAGACCCAGGTGGTCATGAACACTGAAGCTTTCTTT.

The rearrangement joins TRBV7-9 to TRBJ1-1, with a possible D match to TRBD1 (5 bases). Germline assignment: CDR1 SEHNR and CDR2 FQNEAQ (reference sequence). The CDR3 is 14 residues long. V was shortened by 1 base and J by 3 bases, with 9 bases between the two germline ends. The DNA of the CDR3 is TGTGCCAGCAGCTTAGGGGGGGTTCACACTGAAGCTTTCTTT. This translates into CASSLGGVHTEAFF. Supplemented by reference TRBV7-9 and TRBJ1-1, the full variable domain reads DTGVSQNPRHKITKRGQNVTFRCDPISEHNRLYWYRQTLGQGPEFLTYFQNEAQLEKSRLLSDRFSAERPKGSFSTLEIQRTEQGDSAMYLCASSLGGVHTEAFFGQGTRLTVV.

The chain has TRBV5-4 and TRBJ1-1, with D perhaps TRBD1 (6 bases). Germline-derived CDR1 and CDR2 are SGHNT and YYREEE (reference sequence). The CDR3 totals 15 residues. V shed 4 bases and J shed 5 bases, with 18 bases lying between them. CDR3 region: CASSHLLGGWTEAFF. CDR3 in DNA: TGTGCCAGCAGCCACCTCTTAGGGGGATGGACTGAAGCTTTCTTT.

The V gene is TRBV14, the J gene TRBJ1-1; D is undetermined. The CDR3 extends over 14 amino acids. The V and J ends lost 1 base and 8 bases respectively, with 14 bases between them. CDR1 SGHDN and CDR2 FVKESK come from the germline V gene. CDR3 DNA sequence: TGTGCCAGCAGCCAAGCCGGGTTTGGAACCGAAGCTTTCTTT. Protein product: CASSQAGFGTEAFF.

The J gene is TRBJ2-2, the V gene TRBV6-5, with no clear D. Trimming removed 2 bases at V and 7 bases at J, with 8 bases between. This CDR3 contains 13 residues. Germline V gives CDR1 MNHEY, CDR2 SVGAGI. The CDR3 loop is CASSYLNFGELFF. CDR3 DNA sequence: TGTGCCAGCAGTTACCTTAATTTCGGGGAGCTGTTTTTT.

V and J are TRBV5-6 and TRBJ2-7, with D possibly TRBD2 on 5 matching bases. Trimming pared 4 bases from V and 5 bases from J, leaving 10 bases between. The V gene's germline CDR1 is SGHDT and CDR2 YYEEEE. This CDR3 has 12 residues. This CDR3 reads CASSPQRHEQYF. Here the CDR3 DNA reads TGTGCCAGCAGCCCCCAGCGGCACGAGCAGTACTTC.

The chain links TRBV18 to TRBJ1-5, with D uncertain. The CDR3 runs 16 residues. V dropped 3 bases and J dropped 4 bases, with 16 bases sitting between them. The germline V gene has CDR1 KGHSH and CDR2 LQKENI. The CDR3, as DNA: TGTGCCAGCTCACCGTCACAAAATCGGGGAAATCAGCCCCAGCATTTT. It yields the protein CASSPSQNRGNQPQHF. Full variable domain (rest looked up from reference TRBV18 and TRBJ1-5): NAGVMQNPRHLVRRRGQEARLRCSPMKGHSHVYWYRQLPEEGLKFMVYLQKENIIDESGMPKERFSAEFPKEGPSILRIQQVVRGDSAAYFCASSPSQNRGNQPQHFGDGTRLSIL.

The chain links TRBV7-9 to TRBJ1-1; 12 nucleotides line up with TRBD1. This CDR3 region has 15 residues. Germline values: CDR1 SEHNR, CDR2 FQNEAQ (reference sequence). Germline trimming cut 0 bases from V and 10 bases from J; bases unmatched to any gene: 6. The CDR3 sequence: CASSLAGDRGPGAFF. CDR3 DNA: TGTGCCAGCAGCTTAGCGGGGGACAGGGGGCCCGGAGCTTTCTTT.

This sequence joins TRBV5-6 and TRBJ2-1, with 7 bases that match TRBD2. CDR3 size: 15 residues. Germline-derived CDR1 and CDR2 are SGHDT and YYEEEE. After removal of 1 base from V and 5 bases from J, the junction contained 6 bases not matched to a gene. In DNA, the CDR3 is TGTGCCAGCAGCTTGACCAGCGGGGCCCACAATGAGCAGTTCTTC. As protein: CASSLTSGAHNEQFF.

This chain connects TRBV6-6 to TRBJ2-2; the D gene is possibly TRBD2 (6 bases). The CDR3 is 15 residues long. Trimming removed 11 bases at V and 5 bases at J, with 21 bases between. In germline, CDR1 is MNHNY, CDR2 SVGAGI (reference sequence). CDR3 sequence (DNA): TGTGCCTCCTACTCCGGGGGTATGAAAACCGGGGAGCTGTTTTTT. This encodes CASYSGGMKTGELFF.

This chain joins TRBV20-1 and TRBJ2-1, with D hard to call. Germline V gives CDR1 DFQATT, CDR2 SNEGSKA (reference sequence). The V end lost 7 bases, the J end lost 7 bases, and 11 bases lay between the germline ends. This CDR3 is built from 11 residues. CDR3 loop: CSVDSSNEQFF. CDR3 bases: TGCAGTGTGGATAGCTCGAATGAGCAGTTCTTC.

With respect to this clone: This sequence may be a read error, since a much larger clone differs from it by one base. The V call is TRBV6-5, the J call TRBJ1-2; 7 nucleotides line up with TRBD1. This CDR3 comprises 12 residues. V was pared by 6 bases and J by 4 bases, with 2 bases of the junction left unmatched. Germline-derived CDR1 and CDR2 are MNHEY and SVGAGI. Written as DNA, the CDR3 is TGTGCCAGCAGGGGACAGCCCTATGGCTACACCTTC. Residues: CASRGQPYGYTF.

Of note for this clone: Other nucleotide sequences from this sample produce the same CDR3. The V and J genes are TRBV5-1 and TRBJ2-3; the D gene is possibly TRBD1 (6 bases). CDR1 SGHRS and CDR2 YFSETQ come from the germline V gene. This CDR3 has 15 residues. Trimming took off 0 bases at V and 2 bases at J, with 10 bases between the two ends. CDR3 DNA: TGCGCCAGCAGCTTGGGAGGGGGATTCACAGATACGCAGTATTTT. It encodes CASSLGGGFTDTQYF.

The rearrangement joins TRBV28 to TRBJ1-4; D is unclear. The CDR3 covers 15 residues. The V end lost 4 bases, the J end lost 0 bases, and 9 bases lay between the germline ends. The germline V gene has CDR1 MDHEN and CDR2 SYDVKM. CDR3 protein: CASSSPGATNEKLFF. The CDR3, as DNA: TGTGCCAGCAGTTCGCCGGGAGCAACTAATGAAAAACTGTTTTTT.

The V call is TRBV5-1, the J call TRBJ1-6; TRBD1 matches at 8 bases. The CDR3 sequence is 15 residues long. With V trimmed by 5 bases and J by 9 bases, 10 bases remained unmatched. Germline lookup yields CDR1 SGHRS and CDR2 YFSETQ. For the CDR3, the DNA is TGCGCCAGCAGACAGACTACAGGGGGAGGTTCACCCCTCCACTTT. It translates to CASRQTTGGGSPLHF.

V and J are TRBV3-1 (or the pseudogene TRBV3-2) and TRBJ1-2; D remains unclear. With 4 bases removed from V and 8 bases from J, the gap between germline ends came to 23 bases. Germline CDR1 reads LGHDT; CDR2 reads YNNKEL (reference sequence). The CDR3 is made up of 16 amino acids. The CDR3 DNA follows: TGTGCCAGCAGCCTGAGGGAGACCCTTGAGGAGCAGGGCTACACCTTC. Translation gives CASSLRETLEEQGYTF.

The rearrangement joins TRBV23-1 to TRBJ1-1, with D possibly being TRBD1 (6 bases). TRBV23-1 belongs to the ORF category, with a function that is uncertain. The V end was cut by 4 bases, the J end by 1 base, with 13 bases between. This CDR3 contains 15 residues. The CDR3 nucleotides are TGCGCCAGCAGTCTACTCGACAGGACGAACACTGAAGCTTTCTTT. Translating gives CASSLLDRTNTEAFF.

The CDR3 loop reads CASSRTGGFSATEAFF. DNA for the CDR3: TGTGCCAGCAGTCGGACAGGGGGCTTTAGTGCGACTGAAGCTTTCTTT. The chain is built from TRBV7-9 and TRBJ1-1; TRBD1 matches 11 bases. J was trimmed by 5 bases and V by 6 bases; bases with no gene match: 11. Germline CDR1 and CDR2: SEHNR and FQNEAQ (reference sequence). This CDR3 has 16 amino acids.

The chain recombines TRBV9 with TRBJ2-5; D ambiguous. CDR3 length: 16 amino acids. V was cut by 0 bases and J by 0 bases, with 12 bases left in between. Per the germline V gene, CDR1 is SGDLS and CDR2 is YYNGEE. The CDR3 reads CASSVASRGYQETQYF. The DNA for the CDR3 is TGTGCCAGCAGCGTAGCTTCTCGCGGATACCAAGAGACCCAGTACTTC.

The V and J genes are TRBV2 and TRBJ1-3, with D unclear. V gave up 6 bases and J gave up 0 bases, with 9 bases separating them. The CDR3 contains 14 residues. Germline V gene data show CDR1 as SNHLY and CDR2 as FYNNEI. The CDR3 loop is CASREASSGNTIYF. CDR3 sequence (DNA): TGTGCCAGCAGGGAGGCATCCTCTGGAAACACCATATATTTT.